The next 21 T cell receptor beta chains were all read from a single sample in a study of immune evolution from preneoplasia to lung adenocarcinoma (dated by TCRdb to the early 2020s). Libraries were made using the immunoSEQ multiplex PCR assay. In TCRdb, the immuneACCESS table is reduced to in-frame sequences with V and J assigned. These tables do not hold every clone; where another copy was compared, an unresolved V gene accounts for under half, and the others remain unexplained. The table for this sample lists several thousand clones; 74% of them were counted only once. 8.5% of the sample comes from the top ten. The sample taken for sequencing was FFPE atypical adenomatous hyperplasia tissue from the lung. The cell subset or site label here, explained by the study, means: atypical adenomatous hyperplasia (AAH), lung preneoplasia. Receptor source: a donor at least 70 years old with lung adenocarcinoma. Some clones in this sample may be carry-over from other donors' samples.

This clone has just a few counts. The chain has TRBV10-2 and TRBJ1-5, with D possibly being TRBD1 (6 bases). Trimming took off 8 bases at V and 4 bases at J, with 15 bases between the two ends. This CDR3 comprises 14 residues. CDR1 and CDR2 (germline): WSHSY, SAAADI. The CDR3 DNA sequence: TGCGCCAGCGGCTCGAGGGGGAGGAATCAGCCCCAGCATTTT. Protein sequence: CASGSRGRNQPQHF.

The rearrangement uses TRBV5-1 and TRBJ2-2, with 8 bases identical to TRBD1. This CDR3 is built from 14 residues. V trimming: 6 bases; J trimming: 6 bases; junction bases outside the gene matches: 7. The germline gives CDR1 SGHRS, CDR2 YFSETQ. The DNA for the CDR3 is TGCGCCAGCACGGGGACAGGACAGTCCGGGGAGCTGTTTTTT. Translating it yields CASTGTGQSGELFF.

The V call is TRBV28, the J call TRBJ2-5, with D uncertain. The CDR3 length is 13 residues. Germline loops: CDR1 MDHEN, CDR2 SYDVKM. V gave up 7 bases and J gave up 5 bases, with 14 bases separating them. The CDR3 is CASKEPTSETQYF. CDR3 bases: TGTGCCAGCAAGGAACCCACCTCCGAGACCCAGTACTTC. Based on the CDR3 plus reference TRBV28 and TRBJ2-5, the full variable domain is DVKVTQSSRYLVKRTGEKVFLECVQDMDHENMFWYRQDPGLGLRLIYFSYDVKMKEKGDIPEGYSVSREKKERFSLILESASTNQTSMYLCASKEPTSETQYFGPGTRLLVL.

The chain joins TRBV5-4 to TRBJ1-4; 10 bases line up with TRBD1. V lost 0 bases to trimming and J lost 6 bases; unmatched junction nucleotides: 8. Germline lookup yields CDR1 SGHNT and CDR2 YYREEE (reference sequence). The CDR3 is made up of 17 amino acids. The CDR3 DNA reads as TGTGCCAGCAGCTTGGGCGGAGGGACAGGGGCCGATGAAAAACTGTTTTTT. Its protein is CASSLGGGTGADEKLFF.

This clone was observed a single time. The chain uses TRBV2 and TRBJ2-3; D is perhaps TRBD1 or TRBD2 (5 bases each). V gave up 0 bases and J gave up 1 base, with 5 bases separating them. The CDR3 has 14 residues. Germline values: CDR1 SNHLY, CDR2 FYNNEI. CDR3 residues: CASSEAGRTDTQYF. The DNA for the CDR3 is TGTGCCAGCAGTGAAGCGGGACGCACAGATACGCAGTATTTT.

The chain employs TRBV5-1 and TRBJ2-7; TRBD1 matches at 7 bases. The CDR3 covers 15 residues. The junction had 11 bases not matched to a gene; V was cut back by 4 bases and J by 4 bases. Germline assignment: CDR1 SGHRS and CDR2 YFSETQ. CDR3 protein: CASSPGQVPYYEQYF. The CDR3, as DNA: TGCGCCAGCAGCCCAGGACAGGTCCCTTATTACGAGCAGTACTTC.

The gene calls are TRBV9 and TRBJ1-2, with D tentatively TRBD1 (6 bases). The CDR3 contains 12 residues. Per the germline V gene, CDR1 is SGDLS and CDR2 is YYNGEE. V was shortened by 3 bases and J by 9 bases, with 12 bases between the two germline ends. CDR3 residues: CASSAGTIRYTF. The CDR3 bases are TGTGCCAGCAGCGCGGGGACAATTCGCTACACCTTC. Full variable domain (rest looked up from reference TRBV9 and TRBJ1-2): DSGVTQTPKHLITATGQRVTLRCSPRSGDLSVYWYQQSLDQGLQFLIQYYNGEERAKGNILERFSAQQFPDLHSELNLSSLELGDSALYFCASSAGTIRYTFGSGTRLTVV.

The CDR3 here is CASSTSSGTGNEKLFF. CDR3 nucleotides: TGCGCCAGCAGCACATCCTCCGGGACAGGGAATGAAAAACTGTTTTTT. V is TRBV4-3 and J is TRBJ1-4, with TRBD1 identical over 9 bases. The germline V gene has CDR1 LGHNA and CDR2 YSLEER. Trimming cost V 5 bases and J 5 bases; bases outside gene matches: 9. The CDR3 loop spans 16 amino acids.

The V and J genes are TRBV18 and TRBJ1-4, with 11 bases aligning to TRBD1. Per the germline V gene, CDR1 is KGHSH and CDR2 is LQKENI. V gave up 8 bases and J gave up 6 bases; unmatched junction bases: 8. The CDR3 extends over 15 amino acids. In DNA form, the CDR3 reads TGTGCCAGCACCACCGGGACAGGGGGAGATGAAAAACTGTTTTTT. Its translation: CASTTGTGGDEKLFF.

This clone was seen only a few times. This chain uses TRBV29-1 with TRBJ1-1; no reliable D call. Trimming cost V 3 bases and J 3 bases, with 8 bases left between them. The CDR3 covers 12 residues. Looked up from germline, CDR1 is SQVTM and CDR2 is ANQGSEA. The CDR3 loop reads CSVEAGYTEAFF. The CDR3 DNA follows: TGCAGCGTTGAGGCGGGTTACACTGAAGCTTTCTTT. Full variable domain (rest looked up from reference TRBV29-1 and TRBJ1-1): SAVISQKPSRDICQRGTSLTIQCQVDSQVTMMFWYRQQPGQSLTLIATANQGSEATYESGFVIDKFPISRPNLTFSTLTVSNMSPEDSSIYLCSVEAGYTEAFFGQGTRLTVV.

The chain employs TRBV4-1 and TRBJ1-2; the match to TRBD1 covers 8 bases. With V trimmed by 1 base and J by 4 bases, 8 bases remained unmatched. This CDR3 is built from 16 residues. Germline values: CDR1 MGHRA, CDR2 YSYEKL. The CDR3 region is CASSQVGTGELYGYTF. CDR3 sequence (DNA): TGCGCCAGCAGCCAAGTTGGGACAGGAGAACTCTATGGCTACACCTTC.

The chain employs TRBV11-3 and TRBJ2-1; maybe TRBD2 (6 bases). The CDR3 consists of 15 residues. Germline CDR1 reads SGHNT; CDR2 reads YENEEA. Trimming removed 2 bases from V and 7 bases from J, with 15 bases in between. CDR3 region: CASSLIGSTGNEQFF. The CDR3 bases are TGTGCCAGCAGCTTAATCGGGAGTACGGGGAATGAGCAGTTCTTC.

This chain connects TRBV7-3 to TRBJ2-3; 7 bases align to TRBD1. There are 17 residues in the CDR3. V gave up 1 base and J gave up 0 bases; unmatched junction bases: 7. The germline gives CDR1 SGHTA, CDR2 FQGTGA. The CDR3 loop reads CASSLKGARPSTDTQYF. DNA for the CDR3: TGTGCCAGCAGCTTAAAGGGGGCCCGACCAAGCACAGATACGCAGTATTTT. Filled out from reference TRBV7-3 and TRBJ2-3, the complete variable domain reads GAGVSQTPSNKVTEKGKYVELRCDPISGHTALYWYRQSLGQGPEFLIYFQGTGAADDSGLPNDRFFAVRPEGSVSTLKIQRTERGDSAVYLCASSLKGARPSTDTQYFGPGTRLTVL.

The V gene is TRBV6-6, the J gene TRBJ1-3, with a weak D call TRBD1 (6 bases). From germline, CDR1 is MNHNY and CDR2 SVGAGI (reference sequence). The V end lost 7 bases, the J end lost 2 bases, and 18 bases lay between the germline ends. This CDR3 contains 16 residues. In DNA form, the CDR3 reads TGTGCCAGCACACCCCCGGGGTACAGGGCTGGAAACACCATATATTTT. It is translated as CASTPPGYRAGNTIYF.

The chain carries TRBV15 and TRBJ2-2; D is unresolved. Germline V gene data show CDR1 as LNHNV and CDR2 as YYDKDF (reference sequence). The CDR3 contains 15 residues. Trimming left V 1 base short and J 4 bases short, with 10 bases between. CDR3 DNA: TGTGCCACCAGCAGAGTCTATCCGGCCACCGGGGAGCTGTTTTTT. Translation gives CATSRVYPATGELFF.

The CDR3 region has the DNA TGTGCCAGCAGTGAAGACAGGGTGGAGCCCCAGCATTTT. As protein: CASSEDRVEPQHF. The V and J genes are TRBV2 and TRBJ1-5; D might be TRBD1 (6 bases). CDR3 length: 13 residues. V was trimmed by 1 base and J by 8 bases, leaving 9 bases between them. Germline-derived CDR1 and CDR2 are SNHLY and FYNNEI.

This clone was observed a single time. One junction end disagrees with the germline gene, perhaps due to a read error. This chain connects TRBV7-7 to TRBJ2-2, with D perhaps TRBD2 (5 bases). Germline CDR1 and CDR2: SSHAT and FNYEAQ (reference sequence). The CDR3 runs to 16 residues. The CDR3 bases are TGTGCTAGCAGCCCCGGGTTGGGGTCGGGATCCGGGGAGCTGTTTTTT. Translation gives CASSPGLGSGSGELFF.

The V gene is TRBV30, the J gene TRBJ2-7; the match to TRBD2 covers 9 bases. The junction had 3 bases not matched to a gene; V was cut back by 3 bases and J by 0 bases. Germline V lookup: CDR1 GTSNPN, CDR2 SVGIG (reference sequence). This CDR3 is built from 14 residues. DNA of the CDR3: TGTGCCTGGAGGCCTAGCGGGAACTCCTACGAGCAGTACTTC. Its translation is CAWRPSGNSYEQYF.

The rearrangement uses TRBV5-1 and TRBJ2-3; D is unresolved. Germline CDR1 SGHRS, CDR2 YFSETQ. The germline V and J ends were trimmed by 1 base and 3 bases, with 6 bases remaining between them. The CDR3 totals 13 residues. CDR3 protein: CASSLSETDTQYF. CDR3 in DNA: TGCGCCAGCAGCTTGTCAGAAACAGATACGCAGTATTTT. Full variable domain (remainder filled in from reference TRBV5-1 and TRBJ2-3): KAGVTQTPRYLIKTRGQQVTLSCSPISGHRSVSWYQQTPGQGLQFLFEYFSETQRNKGNFPGRFSGRQFSNSRSEMNVSTLELGDSALYLCASSLSETDTQYFGPGTRLTVL.

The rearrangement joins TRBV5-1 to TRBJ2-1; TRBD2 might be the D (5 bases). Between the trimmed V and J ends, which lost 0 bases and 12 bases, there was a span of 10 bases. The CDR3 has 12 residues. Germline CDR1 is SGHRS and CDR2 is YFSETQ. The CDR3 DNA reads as TGCGCCAGCAGCTTGGAGGGAGACTTGCAGTTCTTC. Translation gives CASSLEGDLQFF. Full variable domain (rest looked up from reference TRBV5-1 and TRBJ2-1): KAGVTQTPRYLIKTRGQQVTLSCSPISGHRSVSWYQQTPGQGLQFLFEYFSETQRNKGNFPGRFSGRQFSNSRSEMNVSTLELGDSALYLCASSLEGDLQFFGPGTRLTVL.

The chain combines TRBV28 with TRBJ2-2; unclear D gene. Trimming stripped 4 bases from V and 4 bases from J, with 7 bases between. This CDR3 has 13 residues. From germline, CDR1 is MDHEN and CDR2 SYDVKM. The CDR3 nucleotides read TGTGCCAGCAGTTCCCTTACCACCGGGGAGCTGTTTTTT. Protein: CASSSLTTGELFF.